These T cell receptor beta chains were read from a single sample in a study of control samples from healthy donors and cancer patients. TCRdb keeps only in-frame clones here, not all; method: immunoSEQ multiplex PCR. The sample has some 100,000 clones; about nine tenths are singletons. Sequenced: blood. These receptors were collected from a human donor in good health. The donor label of this sample is uncertain. Both conserved end residues are part of each CDR3. The order of the fields is D gene, J gene, V gene, clone size, CDR3 DNA, CDR3 protein. D genes are given only for firm matches. Expanded clones get a size class; other rows say once, few or many, or leave the size out.

TRBD1,TRBJ2-6,TRBV30,-,TGTGCCTCGGACAGGGAAAGTGGGGCCAACGTCCTGACTTTC,CASDRESGANVLTF
-,TRBJ1-5,TRBV6-5,-,TGTGCCAGCAGTCCCATTGGGGGTAATCAGCCCCAGCATTTT,CASSPIGGNQPQHF
-,TRBJ1-5,TRBV28,-,TGTGCCAGCATTTCTAGCAATCAGCCCCAGCATTTT,CASISSNQPQHF
TRBD2,TRBJ2-3,TRBV5-1,-,TGCGCCAGCAGCTTGGGCAGCGGGGGGGCTGGATTTCTGGATACGCAGTATTTT,CASSLGSGGAGFLDTQYF
-,TRBJ2-2,TRBV7-9,few,TGTGCCAGCAGCCCGAGACTGAACACCGGGGAGCTGTTTTTT,CASSPRLNTGELFF
-,TRBJ2-5,TRBV3-1/TRBV3-2,-,TGTGCCAGCAGCCAAGATGGTGTGAGACTCCGAGAGACCCAGTACTTC,CASSQDGVRLRETQYF
TRBD1,TRBJ1-3,TRBV28,-,TGTGCCAGCAGTTTACGATTGACAGGGGCCAAATCTGGAAACACCATATATTTT,CASSLRLTGAKSGNTIYF
TRBD2,TRBJ2-2,TRBV6-4,-,TGTGCCAGCAGTTTGACTAGCGGGAACACCGGGGAGCTGTTTTTT,CASSLTSGNTGELFF
TRBD2,TRBJ2-1,TRBV10-3,-,TGTGCCATCAGCGGGGGGGCAAATAATGAGCAGTTCTTC,CAISGGANNEQFF
-,TRBJ1-1,TRBV12-5,-,TGTGCTAGTGGTTTGGACAGGGCGGGCAGGGTGGAAGCTTTCTTT,CASGLDRAGRVEAFF
TRBD1,TRBJ1-5,TRBV27,-,TGTGCCAGCAGTTTGACAGGGGGGGGTCAGCCCCAGCATTTT,CASSLTGGGQPQHF